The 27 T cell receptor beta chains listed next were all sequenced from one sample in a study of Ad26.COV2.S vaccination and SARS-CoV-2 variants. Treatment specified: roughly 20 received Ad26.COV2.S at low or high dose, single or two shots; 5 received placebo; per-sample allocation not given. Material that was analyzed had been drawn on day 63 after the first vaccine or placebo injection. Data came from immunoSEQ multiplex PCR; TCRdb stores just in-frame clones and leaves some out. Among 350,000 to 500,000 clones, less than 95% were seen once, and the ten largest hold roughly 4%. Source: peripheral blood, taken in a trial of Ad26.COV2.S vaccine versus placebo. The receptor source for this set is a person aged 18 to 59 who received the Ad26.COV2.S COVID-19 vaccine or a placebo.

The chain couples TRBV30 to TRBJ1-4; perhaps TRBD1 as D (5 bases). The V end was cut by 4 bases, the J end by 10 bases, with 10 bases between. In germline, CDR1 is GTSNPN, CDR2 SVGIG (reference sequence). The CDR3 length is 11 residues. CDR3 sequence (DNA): TGTGCCTGGAAGGGGTCAGGAAAACTGTTTTTT. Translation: CAWKGSGKLFF. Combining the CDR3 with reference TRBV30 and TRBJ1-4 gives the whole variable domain SQTIHQWPATLVQPVGSPLSLECTVEGTSNPNLYWYRQAAGRGLQLLFYSVGIGQISSEVPQNLSASRPQDRQFILSSKKLLLSDSGFYLCAWKGSGKLFFGSGTQLSVL.

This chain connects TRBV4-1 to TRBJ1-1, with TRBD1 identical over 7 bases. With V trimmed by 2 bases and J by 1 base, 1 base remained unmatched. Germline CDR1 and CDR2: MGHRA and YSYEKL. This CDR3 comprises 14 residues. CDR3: CASSQRTGNTEAFF. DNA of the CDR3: TGCGCCAGCAGCCAAAGGACAGGGAACACTGAAGCTTTCTTT.

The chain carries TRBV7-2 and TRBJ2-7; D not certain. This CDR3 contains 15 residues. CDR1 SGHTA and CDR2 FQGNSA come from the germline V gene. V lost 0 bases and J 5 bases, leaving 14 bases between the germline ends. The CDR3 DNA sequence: TGTGCCAGCAGCTTAGCGCACGACTCCCCCCACGAGCAGTACTTC. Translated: CASSLAHDSPHEQYF.

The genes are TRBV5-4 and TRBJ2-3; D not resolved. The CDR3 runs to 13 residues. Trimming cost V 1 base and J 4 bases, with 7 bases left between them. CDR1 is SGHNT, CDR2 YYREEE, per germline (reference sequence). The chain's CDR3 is CASSLLLADTQYF. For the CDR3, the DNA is TGTGCCAGCAGCTTGTTGTTAGCAGATACGCAGTATTTT.

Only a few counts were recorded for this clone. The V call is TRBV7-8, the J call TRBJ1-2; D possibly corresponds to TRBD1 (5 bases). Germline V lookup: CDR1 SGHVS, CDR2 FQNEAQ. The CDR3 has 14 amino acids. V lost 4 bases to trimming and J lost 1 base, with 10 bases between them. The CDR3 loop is CASSWQGVNYGYTF. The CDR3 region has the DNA TGTGCCAGCAGCTGGCAGGGCGTTAACTATGGCTACACCTTC.

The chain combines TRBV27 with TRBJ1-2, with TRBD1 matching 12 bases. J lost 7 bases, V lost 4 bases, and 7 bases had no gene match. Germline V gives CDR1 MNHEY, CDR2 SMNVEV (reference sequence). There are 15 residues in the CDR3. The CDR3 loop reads CASSWDGTGGSGYTF. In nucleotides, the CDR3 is TGTGCCAGCAGTTGGGACGGGACAGGGGGCAGTGGCTACACCTTC.

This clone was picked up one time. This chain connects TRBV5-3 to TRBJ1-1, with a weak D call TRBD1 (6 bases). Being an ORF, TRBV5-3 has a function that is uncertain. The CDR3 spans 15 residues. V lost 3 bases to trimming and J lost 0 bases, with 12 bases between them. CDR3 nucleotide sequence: TGTGCCAGAAGCTATACAGGGAGGATGAACACTGAAGCTTTCTTT. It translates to CARSYTGRMNTEAFF.

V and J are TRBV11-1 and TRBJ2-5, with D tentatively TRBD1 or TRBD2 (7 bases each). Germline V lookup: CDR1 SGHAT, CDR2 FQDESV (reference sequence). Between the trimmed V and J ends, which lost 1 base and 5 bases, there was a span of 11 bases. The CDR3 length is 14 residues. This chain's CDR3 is CASSLGQGGETQYF. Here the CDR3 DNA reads TGTGCCAGCAGCTTAGGGCAGGGGGGGGAGACCCAGTACTTC.

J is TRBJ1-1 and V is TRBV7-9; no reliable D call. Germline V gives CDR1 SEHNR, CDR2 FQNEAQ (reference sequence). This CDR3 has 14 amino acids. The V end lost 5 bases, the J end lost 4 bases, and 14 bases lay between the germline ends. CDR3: CASSPKGRATEAFF. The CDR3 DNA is TGTGCCAGCAGCCCAAAGGGAAGGGCCACTGAAGCTTTCTTT.

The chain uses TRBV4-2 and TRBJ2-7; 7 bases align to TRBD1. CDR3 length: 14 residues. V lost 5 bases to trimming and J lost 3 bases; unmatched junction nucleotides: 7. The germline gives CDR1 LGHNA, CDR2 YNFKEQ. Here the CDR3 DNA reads TGTGCCAGCAGCTCCTCCCGGGACAGCTACGAGCAGTACTTC. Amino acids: CASSSSRDSYEQYF.

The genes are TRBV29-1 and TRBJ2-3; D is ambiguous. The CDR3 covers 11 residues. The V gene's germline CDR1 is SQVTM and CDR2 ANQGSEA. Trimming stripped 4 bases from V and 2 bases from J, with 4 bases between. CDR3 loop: CSVGDTDTQYF. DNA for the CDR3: TGCAGCGTTGGGGACACAGATACGCAGTATTTT.

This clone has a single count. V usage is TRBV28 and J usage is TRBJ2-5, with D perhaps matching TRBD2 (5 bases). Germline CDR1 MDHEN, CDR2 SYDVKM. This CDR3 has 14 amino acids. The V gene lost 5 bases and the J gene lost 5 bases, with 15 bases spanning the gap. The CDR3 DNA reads TGTGCCAGCAGTCGGGATCTTCGGGTGGAGACCCAGTACTTC. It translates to CASSRDLRVETQYF.

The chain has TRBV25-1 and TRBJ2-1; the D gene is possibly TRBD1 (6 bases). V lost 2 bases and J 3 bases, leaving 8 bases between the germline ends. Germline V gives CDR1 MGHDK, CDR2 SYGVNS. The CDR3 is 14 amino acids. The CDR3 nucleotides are TGTGCCAGCAGTGAACCGACAGGCTACAATGAGCAGTTCTTC. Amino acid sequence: CASSEPTGYNEQFF.

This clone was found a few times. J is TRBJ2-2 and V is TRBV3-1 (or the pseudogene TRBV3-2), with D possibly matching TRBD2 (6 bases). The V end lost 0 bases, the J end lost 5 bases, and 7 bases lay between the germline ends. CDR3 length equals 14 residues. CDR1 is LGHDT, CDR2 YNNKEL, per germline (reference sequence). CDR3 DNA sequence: TGTGCCAGCAGCCAAGACGGGAGTACCGGGGAGCTGTTTTTT. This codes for CASSQDGSTGELFF.

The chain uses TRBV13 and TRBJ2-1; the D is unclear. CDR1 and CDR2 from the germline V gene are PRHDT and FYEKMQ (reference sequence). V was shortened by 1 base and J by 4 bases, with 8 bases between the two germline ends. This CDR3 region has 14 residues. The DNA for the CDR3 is TGTGCCAGCAGCTTAGAGCGCACTTACAATGAGCAGTTCTTC. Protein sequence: CASSLERTYNEQFF. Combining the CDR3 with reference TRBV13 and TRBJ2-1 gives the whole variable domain AAGVIQSPRHLIKEKRETATLKCYPIPRHDTVYWYQQGPGQDPQFLISFYEKMQSDKGSIPDRFSAQQFSDYHSELNMSSLELGDSALYFCASSLERTYNEQFFGPGTRLTVL.

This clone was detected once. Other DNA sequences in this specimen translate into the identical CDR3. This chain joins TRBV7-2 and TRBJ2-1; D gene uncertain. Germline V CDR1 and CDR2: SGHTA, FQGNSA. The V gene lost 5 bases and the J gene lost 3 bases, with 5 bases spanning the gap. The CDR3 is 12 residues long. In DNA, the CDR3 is TGTGCCAGCAGCCTCGACTACAATGAGCAGTTCTTC. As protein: CASSLDYNEQFF.

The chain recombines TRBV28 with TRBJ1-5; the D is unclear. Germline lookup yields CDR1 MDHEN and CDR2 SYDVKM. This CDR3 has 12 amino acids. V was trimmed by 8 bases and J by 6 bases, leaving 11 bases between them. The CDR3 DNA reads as TGTGCCAGCCGACCCGGCGCTCAGCCCCAGCATTTT. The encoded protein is CASRPGAQPQHF.

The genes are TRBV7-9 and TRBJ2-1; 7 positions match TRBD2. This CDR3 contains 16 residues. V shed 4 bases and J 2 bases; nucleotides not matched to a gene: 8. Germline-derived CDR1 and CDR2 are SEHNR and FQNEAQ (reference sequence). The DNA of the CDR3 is TGTGCCAGCAGCTCCCGGTGGACTAGTACCTACAATGAGCAGTTCTTC. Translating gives CASSSRWTSTYNEQFF. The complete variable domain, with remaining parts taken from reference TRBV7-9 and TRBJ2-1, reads DTGVSQNPRHKITKRGQNVTFRCDPISEHNRLYWYRQTLGQGPEFLTYFQNEAQLEKSRLLSDRFSAERPKGSFSTLEIQRTEQGDSAMYLCASSSRWTSTYNEQFFGPGTRLTVL.

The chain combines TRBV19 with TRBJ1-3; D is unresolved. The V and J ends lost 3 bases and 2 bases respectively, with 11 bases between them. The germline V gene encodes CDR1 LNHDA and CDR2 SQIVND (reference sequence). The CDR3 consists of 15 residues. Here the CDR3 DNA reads TGTGCCAGTAGTATGATAACAGAACCTGGAAACACCATATATTTT. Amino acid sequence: CASSMITEPGNTIYF. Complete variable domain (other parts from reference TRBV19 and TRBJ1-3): DGGITQSPKYLFRKEGQNVTLSCEQNLNHDAMYWYRQDPGQGLRLIYYSQIVNDFQKGDIAEGYSVSREKKESFPLTVTSAQKNPTAFYLCASSMITEPGNTIYFGEGSWLTVV.

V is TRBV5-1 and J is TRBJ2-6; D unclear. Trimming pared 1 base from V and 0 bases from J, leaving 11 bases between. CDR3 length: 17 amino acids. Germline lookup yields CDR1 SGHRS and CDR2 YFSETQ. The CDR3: CASSLSSSRSGANVLTF. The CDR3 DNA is TGCGCCAGCAGCTTGAGCTCCTCCCGCTCTGGGGCCAACGTCCTGACTTTC.

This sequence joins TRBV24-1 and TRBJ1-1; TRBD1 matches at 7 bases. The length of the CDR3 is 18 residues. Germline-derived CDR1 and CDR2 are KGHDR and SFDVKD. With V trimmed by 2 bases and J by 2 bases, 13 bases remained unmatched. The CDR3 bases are TGTGCCACCAGTGATTCGTCCCGGGGACAGCCCTTTAACACTGAAGCTTTCTTT. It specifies CATSDSSRGQPFNTEAFF.

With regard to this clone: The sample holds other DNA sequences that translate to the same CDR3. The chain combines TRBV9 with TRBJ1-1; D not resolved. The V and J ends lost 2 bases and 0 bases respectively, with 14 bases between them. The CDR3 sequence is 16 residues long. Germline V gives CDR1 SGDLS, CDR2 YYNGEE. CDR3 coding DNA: TGTGCCAGCAGCGTCTCCCGAGACACCCTGAACACTGAAGCTTTCTTT. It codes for CASSVSRDTLNTEAFF.

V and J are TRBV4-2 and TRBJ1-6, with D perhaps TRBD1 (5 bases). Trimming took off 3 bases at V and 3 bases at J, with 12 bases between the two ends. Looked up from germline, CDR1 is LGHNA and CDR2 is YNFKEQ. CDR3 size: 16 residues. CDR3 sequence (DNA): TGTGCCAGCAGCCAGCTTGCAGACAGCTATAATTCACCCCTCCACTTT. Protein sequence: CASSQLADSYNSPLHF.

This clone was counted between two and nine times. The CDR3 sequence: CSALGDQPQHF. The CDR3 DNA is TGCAGTGCTTTAGGGGATCAGCCCCAGCATTTT. The chain combines TRBV20-1 with TRBJ1-5; possible D gene TRBD1, 5 bases. CDR1 is DFQATT, CDR2 SNEGSKA, per germline (reference sequence). This CDR3 region has 11 residues. V was cut by 5 bases and J by 5 bases, with 7 bases left in between.

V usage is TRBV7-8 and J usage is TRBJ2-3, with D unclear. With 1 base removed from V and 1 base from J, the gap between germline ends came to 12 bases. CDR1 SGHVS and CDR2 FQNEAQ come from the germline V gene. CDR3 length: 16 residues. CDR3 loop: CASSLVRSVGTDTQYF. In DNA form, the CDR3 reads TGTGCCAGCAGCTTAGTTAGGAGCGTTGGCACAGATACGCAGTATTTT.

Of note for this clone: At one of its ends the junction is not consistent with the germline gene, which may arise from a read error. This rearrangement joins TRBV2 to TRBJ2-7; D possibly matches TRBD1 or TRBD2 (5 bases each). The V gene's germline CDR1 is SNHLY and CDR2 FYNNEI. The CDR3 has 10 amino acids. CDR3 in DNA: TGTGCCAGCAAAATTAGGGACCGCGACTTC. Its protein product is CASKIRDRDF.

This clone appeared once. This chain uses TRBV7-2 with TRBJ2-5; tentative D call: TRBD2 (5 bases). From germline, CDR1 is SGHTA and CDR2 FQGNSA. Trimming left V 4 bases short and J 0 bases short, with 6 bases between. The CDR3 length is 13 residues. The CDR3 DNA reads TGTGCCAGCAGCTGGCGGGACCAAGAGACCCAGTACTTC. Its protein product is CASSWRDQETQYF.